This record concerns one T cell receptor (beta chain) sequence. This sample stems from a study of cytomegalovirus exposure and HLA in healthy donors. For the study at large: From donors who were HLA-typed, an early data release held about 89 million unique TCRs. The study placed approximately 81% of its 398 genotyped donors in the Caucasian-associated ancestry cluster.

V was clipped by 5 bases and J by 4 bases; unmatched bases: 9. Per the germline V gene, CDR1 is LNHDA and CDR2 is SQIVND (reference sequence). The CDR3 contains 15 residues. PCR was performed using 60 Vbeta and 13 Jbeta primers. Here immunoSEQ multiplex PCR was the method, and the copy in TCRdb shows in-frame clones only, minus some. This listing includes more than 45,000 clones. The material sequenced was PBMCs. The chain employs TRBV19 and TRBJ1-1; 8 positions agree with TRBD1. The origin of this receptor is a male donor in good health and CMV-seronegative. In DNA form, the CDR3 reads TGTGCCAGTAGTCCCGAGACAGGGGTGGCCACTGAAGCTTTCTTT. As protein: CASSPETGVATEAFF.